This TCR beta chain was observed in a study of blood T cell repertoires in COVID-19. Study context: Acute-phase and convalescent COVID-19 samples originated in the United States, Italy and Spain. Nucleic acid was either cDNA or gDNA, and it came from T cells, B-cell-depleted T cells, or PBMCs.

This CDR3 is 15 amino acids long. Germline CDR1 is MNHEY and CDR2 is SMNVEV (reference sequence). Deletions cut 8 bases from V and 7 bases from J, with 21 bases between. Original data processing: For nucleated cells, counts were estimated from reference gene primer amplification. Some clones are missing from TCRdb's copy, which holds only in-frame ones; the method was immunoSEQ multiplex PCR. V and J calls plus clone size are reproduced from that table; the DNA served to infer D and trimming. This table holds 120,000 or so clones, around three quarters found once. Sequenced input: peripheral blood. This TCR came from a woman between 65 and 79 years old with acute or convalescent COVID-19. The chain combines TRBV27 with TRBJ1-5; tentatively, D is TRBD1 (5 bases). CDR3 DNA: TGTGCCAGCTCCCTGGGGGGACCTAACCACCAGCCCCAGCATTTT. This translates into CASSLGGPNHQPQHF.